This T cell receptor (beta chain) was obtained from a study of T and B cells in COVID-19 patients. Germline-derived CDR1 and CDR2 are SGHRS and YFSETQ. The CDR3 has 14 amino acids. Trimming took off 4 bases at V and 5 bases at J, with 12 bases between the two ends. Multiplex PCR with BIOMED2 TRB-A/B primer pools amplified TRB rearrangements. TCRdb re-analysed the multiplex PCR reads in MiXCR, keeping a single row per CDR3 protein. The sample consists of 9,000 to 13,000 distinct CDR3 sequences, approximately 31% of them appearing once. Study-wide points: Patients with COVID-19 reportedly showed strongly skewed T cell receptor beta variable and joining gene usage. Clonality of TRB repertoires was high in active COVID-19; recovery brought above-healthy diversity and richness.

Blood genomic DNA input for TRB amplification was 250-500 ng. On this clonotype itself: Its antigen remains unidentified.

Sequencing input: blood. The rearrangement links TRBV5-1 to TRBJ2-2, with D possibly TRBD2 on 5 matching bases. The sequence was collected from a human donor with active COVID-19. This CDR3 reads CASSGSVLTGELFF. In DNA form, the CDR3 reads TGCGCCAGCAGCGGGAGCGTATTGACCGGGGAGCTGTTTTTT.